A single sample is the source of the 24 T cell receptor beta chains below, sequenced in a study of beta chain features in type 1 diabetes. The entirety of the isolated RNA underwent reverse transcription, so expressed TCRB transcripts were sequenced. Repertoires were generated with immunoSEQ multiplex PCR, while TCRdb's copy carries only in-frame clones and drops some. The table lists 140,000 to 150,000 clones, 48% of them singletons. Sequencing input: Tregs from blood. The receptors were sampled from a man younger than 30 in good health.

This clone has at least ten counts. The CDR3 loop reads CASSFQASSGNTIYF. The CDR3 nucleotides read TGTGCCAGTAGTTTCCAGGCATCCTCTGGAAACACCATATATTTT. The V call is TRBV19, the J call TRBJ1-3; D unclear. The CDR3 extends over 15 amino acids. Germline lookup yields CDR1 LNHDA and CDR2 SQIVND (reference sequence). V lost 5 bases and J 0 bases, leaving 11 bases between the germline ends.

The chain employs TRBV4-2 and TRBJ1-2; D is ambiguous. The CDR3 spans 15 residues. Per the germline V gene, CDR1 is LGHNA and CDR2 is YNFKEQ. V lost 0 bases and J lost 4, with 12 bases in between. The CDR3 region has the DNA TGTGCCAGCAGCCAAGATCCTGATCCGGTCTATGGCTACACCTTC. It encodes CASSQDPDPVYGYTF.

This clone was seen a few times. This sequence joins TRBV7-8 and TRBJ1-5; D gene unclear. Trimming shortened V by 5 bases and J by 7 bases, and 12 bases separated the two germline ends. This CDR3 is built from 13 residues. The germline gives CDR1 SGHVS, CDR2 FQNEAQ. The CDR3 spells CASSHLGEQPQHF. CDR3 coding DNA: TGTGCCAGCAGCCACCTCGGAGAACAGCCCCAGCATTTT.

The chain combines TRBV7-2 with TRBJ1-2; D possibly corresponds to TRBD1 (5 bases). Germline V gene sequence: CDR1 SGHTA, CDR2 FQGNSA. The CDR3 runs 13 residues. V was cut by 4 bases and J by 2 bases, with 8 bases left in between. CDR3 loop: CASSSDMNYGYTF. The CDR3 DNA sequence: TGTGCCAGCAGCTCGGACATGAACTATGGCTACACCTTC.

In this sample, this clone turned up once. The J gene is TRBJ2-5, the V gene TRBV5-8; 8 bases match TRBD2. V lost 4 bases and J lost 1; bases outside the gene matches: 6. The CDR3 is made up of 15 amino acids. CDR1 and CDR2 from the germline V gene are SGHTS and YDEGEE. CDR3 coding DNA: TGTGCCAGCAGCCGGGGGGGGAGCGGCCAAGAGACCCAGTACTTC. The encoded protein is CASSRGGSGQETQYF.

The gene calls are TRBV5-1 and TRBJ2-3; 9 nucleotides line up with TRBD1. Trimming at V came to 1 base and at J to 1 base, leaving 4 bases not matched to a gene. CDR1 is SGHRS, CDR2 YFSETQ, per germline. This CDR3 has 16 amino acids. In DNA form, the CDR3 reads TGCGCCAGCAGCTTGCAGGGACAGGGACGCACAGATACGCAGTATTTT. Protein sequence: CASSLQGQGRTDTQYF.

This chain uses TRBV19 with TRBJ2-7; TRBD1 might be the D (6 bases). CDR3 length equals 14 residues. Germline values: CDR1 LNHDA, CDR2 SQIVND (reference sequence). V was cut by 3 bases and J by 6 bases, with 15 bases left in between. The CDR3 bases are TGTGCCAGTAGTATCTACAGGGATGTCGGCGAGCAGTACTTC. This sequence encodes CASSIYRDVGEQYF.

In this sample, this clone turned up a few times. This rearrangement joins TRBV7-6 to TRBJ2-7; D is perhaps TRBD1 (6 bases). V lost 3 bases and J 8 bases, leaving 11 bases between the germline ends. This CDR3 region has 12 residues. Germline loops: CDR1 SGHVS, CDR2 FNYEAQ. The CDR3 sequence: CASSFEDSKQYF. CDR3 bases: TGTGCCAGCAGCTTTGAGGACAGTAAGCAGTACTTC. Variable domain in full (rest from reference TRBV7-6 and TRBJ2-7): GAGVSQSPRYKVTKRGQDVALRCDPISGHVSLYWYRQALGQGPEFLTYFNYEAQQDKSGLPNDRFSAERPEGSISTLTIQRTEQRDSAMYRCASSFEDSKQYFGPGTRLTVT.

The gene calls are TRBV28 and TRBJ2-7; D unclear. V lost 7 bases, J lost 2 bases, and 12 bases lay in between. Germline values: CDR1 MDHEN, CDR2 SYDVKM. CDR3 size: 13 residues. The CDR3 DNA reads TGTGCCAGCATATCAAGTACAACCTACGAGCAGTACTTC. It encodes CASISSTTYEQYF.

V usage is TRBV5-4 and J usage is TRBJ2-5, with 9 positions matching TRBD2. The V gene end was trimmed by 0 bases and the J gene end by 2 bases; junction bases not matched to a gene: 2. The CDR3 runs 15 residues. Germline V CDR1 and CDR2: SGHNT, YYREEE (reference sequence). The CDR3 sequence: CASSLGREGQETQYF. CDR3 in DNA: TGTGCCAGCAGCTTGGGGCGGGAGGGACAAGAGACCCAGTACTTC.

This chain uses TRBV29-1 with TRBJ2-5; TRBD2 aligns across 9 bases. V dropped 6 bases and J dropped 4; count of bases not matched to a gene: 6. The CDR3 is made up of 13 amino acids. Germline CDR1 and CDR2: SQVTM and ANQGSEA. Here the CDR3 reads CSVGGGGGETQYF. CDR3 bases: TGCAGCGTCGGCGGGGGGGGAGGAGAGACCCAGTACTTC.

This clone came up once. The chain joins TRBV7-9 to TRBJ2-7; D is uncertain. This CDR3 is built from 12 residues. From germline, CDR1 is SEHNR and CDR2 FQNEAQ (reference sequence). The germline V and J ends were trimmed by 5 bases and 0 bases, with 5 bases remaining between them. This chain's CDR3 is CASSPISYEQYF. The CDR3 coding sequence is TGTGCCAGCAGCCCCATCTCCTACGAGCAGTACTTC.

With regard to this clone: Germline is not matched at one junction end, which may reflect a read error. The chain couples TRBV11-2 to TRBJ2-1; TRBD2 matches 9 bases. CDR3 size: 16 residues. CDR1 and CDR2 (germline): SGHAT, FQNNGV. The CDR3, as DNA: TGTACCAGCAGCCTAACCGGGACTAGCTGGTACAATGAGCAGTTCTTC. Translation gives CTSSLTGTSWYNEQFF.

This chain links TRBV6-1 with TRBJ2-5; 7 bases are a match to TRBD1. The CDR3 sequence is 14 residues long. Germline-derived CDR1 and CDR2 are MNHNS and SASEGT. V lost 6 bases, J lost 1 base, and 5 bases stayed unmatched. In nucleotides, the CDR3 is TGTGCCAGCAGCCGACAGGGAGCCCAAGAGACCCAGTACTTC. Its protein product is CASSRQGAQETQYF.

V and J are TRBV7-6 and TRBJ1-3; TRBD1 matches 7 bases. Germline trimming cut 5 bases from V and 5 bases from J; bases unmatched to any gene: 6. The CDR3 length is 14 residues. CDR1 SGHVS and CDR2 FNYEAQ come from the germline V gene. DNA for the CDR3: TGTGCCAGCAGCGCCGGGACAGTCCGAAACACCATATATTTT. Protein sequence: CASSAGTVRNTIYF.

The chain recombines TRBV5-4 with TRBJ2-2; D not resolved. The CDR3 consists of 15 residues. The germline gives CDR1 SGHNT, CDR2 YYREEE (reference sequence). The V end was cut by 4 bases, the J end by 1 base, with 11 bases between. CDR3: CASSQVTGNTGELFF. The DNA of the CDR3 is TGTGCCAGCAGCCAAGTTACGGGGAACACCGGGGAGCTGTTTTTT.

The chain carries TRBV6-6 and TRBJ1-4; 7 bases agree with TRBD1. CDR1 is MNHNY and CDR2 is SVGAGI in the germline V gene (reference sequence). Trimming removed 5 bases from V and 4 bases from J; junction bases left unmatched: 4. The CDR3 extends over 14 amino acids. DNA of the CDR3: TGTGCCAGCAGTAAAGGGACAGTTAATGAAAAACTGTTTTTT. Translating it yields CASSKGTVNEKLFF.

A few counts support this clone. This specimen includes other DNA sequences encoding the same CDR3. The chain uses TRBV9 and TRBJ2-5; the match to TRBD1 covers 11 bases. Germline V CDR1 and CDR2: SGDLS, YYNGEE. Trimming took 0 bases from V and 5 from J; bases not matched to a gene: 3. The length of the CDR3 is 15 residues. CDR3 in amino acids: CASSVGDRGSETQYF. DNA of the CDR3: TGTGCCAGCAGCGTAGGGGACAGGGGGAGTGAGACCCAGTACTTC.

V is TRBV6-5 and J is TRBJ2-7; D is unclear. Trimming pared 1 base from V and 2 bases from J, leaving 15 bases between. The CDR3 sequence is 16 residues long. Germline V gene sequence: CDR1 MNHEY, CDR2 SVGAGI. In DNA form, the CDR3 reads TGTGCCAGCAGTTACTTCGTGACGGCGGCTCCCTACGAGCAGTACTTC. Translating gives CASSYFVTAAPYEQYF.

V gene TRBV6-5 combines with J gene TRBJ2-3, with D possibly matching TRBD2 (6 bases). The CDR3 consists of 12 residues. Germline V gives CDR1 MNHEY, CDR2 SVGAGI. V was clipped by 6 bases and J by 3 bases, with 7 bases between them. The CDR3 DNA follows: TGTGCCAGCAGCGGAGGGACAGATACGCAGTATTTT. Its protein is CASSGGTDTQYF.

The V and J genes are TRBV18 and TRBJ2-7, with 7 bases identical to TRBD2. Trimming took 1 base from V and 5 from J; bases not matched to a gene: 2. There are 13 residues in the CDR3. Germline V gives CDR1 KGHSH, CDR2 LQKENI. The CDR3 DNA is TGTGCCAGCTCACCACGTCGGGGGGACGAGCAGTACTTC. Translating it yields CASSPRRGDEQYF.

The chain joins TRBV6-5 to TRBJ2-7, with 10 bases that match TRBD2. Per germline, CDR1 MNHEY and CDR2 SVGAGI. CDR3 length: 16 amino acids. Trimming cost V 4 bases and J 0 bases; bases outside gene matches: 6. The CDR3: CASSFRLAGGSYEQYF. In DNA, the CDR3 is TGTGCCAGCAGTTTCCGACTAGCGGGTGGCTCCTACGAGCAGTACTTC.

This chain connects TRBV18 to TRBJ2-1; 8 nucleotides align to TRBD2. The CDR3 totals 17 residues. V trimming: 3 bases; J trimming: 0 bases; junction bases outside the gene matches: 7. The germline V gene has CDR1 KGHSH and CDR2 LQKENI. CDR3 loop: CASSPIAGSLSYNEQFF. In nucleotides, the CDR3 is TGTGCCAGCTCACCTATAGCGGGAAGTCTCTCCTACAATGAGCAGTTCTTC.

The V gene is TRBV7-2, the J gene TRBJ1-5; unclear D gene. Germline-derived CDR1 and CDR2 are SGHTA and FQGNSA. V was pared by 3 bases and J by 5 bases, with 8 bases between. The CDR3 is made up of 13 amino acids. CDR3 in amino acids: CASSFSGDQPQHF. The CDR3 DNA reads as TGTGCCAGCAGCTTTTCCGGGGATCAGCCCCAGCATTTT.